The entry that follows covers one T cell receptor beta chain sequence. What it binds is not known. The table came from immunoSEQ multiplex PCR; TCRdb's copy has only in-frame clones and leaves some out. The top ten hold 8.4% of the sample, which has roughly 130,000 clones, approximately 86% seen once. This sample is drawn from a study of identifying expanded T cells in peripheral blood. Findings of the study overall: Differentially abundant clones: approximately 1.3 between replicates, 16.4 at approximately 13 days, 19 to 20 at four.

This CDR3 has 18 amino acids. With V trimmed by 2 bases and J by 7 bases, 13 bases remained unmatched. The chain joins TRBV23-1 to TRBJ1-4, with TRBD1 matching over 10 bases. TRBV23-1 is noted as an ORF with a role that remains uncertain. The sample comprised blood. This TCR came from a person aged 18 to 75 in good health. CDR3 DNA sequence: TGCGCCAGCAGTCAAACAACCCGTGGACAGGGGGAATTTGAAAAACTGTTTTTT. Protein: CASSQTTRGQGEFEKLFF.